This TCR beta chain came from a study of PD-L1 blockade in urothelial cancer. Study in general: The year 2014 saw patients start atezolizumab, 1,200 mg intravenously every 3 weeks. In terms of prior chemotherapy, patients had received 0 to 3 regimens.

Time point specified: peripheral blood 6 weeks after treatment start. Libraries were prepared by immunoSEQ multiplex PCR; TCRdb keeps only in-frame clonotypes and omits some of them. Of about 110,000 clones detected, 91% appear once; the ten largest clones hold 3.5% to 4.5%. The junction had 10 bases not matched to a gene; V was cut back by 0 bases and J by 5 bases. CDR1 and CDR2 from the germline V gene are SGHKS and YYEKEE (reference sequence). The CDR3 runs 18 residues. This receptor was identified in a man between 60 and 75 years old with urothelial cancer. The starting material was PBMCs, obtained around atezolizumab (anti-PD-L1) treatment. The V gene is TRBV5-5, the J gene TRBJ2-5; 13 positions agree with TRBD2. Here the CDR3 DNA reads TGTGCCAGCAGCTTGGAACTAGCGGGGGGGCAGCTAGGCGAGACCCAGTACTTC. Translation gives CASSLELAGGQLGETQYF. The full variable domain, completed using reference TRBV5-5 and TRBJ2-5, is DAGVTQSPTHLIKTRGQQVTLRCSPISGHKSVSWYQQVLGQGPQFIFQYYEKEERGRGNFPDRFSARQFPNYSSELNVNALLLGDSALYLCASSLELAGGQLGETQYFGPGTRLLVL.